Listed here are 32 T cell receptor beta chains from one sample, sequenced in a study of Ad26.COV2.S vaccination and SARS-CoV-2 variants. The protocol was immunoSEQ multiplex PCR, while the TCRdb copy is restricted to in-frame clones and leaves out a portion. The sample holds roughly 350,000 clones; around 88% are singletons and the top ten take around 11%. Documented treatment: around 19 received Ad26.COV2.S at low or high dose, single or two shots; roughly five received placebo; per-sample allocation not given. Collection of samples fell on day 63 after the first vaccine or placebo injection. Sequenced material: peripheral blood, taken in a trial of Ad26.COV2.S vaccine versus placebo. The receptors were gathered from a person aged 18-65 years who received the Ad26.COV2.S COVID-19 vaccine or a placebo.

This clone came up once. The CDR3 loop reads CASSHRPDTQYF. In DNA form, the CDR3 reads TGTGCCAGCAGTCACCGGCCAGATACGCAGTATTTT. V gene TRBV6-2 or TRBV6-3 combines with J gene TRBJ2-3; D is unresolved. The CDR3 is made up of 12 amino acids. Trimming took off 5 bases at V and 4 bases at J, with 7 bases between the two ends. CDR1 and CDR2 (germline): MNHEY, SVGEGT.

CDR3 in amino acids: CAISESGQAVGYTF. The CDR3 nucleotides read TGTGCCATCAGTGAGTCAGGGCAGGCGGTTGGCTACACCTTC. The J gene is TRBJ1-2, the V gene TRBV10-3; D is unclear. Germline V lookup: CDR1 ENHRY, CDR2 SYGVKD. This CDR3 region has 14 residues. V was clipped by 0 bases and J by 7 bases, with 12 bases between them.

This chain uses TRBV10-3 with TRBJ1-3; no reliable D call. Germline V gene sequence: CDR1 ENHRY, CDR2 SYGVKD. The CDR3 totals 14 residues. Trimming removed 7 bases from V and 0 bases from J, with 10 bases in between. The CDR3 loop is CAIKDGLSGNTIYF. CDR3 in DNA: TGTGCCATCAAGGATGGTCTCTCTGGAAACACCATATATTTT.

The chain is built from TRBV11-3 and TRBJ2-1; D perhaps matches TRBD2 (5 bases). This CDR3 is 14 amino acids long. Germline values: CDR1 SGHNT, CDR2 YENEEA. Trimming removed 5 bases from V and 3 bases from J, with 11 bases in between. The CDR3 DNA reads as TGTGCCAGCAGCCCACGGGGTTTCTACAATGAGCAGTTCTTC. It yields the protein CASSPRGFYNEQFF.

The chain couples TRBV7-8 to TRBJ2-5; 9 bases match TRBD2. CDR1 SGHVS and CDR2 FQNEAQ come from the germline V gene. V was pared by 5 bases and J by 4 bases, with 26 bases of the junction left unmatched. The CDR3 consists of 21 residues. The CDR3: CASSPAIPAGGQAGVPETQYF. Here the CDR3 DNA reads TGTGCCAGCAGCCCCGCGATCCCAGCGGGGGGCCAAGCGGGGGTTCCAGAGACCCAGTACTTC.

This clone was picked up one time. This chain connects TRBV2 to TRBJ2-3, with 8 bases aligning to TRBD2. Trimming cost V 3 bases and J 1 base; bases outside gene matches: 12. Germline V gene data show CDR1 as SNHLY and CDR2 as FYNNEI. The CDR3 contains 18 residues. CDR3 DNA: TGTGCCAGCAGTGACGGATTAGGACTAGCCGACGGCACAGATACGCAGTATTTT. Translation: CASSDGLGLADGTDTQYF.

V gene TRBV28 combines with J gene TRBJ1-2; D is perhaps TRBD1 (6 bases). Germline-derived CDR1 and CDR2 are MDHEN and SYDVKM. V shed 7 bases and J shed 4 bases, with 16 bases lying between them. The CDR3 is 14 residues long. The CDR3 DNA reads TGTGCCAGCACCCGAGAACCGGACAGCTATGGCTACACCTTC. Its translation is CASTREPDSYGYTF.

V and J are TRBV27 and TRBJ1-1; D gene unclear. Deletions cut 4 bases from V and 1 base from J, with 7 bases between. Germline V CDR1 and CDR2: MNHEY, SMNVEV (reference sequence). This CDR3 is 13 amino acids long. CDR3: CASSSRQNTEAFF. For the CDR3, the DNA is TGTGCCAGCAGTTCCCGACAGAACACTGAAGCTTTCTTT.

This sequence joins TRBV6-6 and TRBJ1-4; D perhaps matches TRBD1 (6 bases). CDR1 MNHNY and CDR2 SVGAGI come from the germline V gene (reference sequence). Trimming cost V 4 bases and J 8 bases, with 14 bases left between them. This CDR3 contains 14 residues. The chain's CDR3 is CASSSGTLEEKLFF. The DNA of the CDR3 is TGTGCCAGCAGTTCCGGGACACTAGAGGAAAAACTGTTTTTT.

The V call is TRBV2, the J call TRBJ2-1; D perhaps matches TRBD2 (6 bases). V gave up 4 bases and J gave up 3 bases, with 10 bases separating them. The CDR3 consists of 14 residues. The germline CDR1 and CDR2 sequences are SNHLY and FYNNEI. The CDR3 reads CASSAIADYNEQFF. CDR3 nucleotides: TGTGCCAGCAGTGCGATAGCGGACTACAATGAGCAGTTCTTC.

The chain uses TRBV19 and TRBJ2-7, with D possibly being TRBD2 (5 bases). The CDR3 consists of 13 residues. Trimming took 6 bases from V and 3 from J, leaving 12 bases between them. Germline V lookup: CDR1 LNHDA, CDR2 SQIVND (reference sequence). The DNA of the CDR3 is TGTGCCAGTAGCCAAGACTATTTCTACGAGCAGTACTTC. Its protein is CASSQDYFYEQYF.

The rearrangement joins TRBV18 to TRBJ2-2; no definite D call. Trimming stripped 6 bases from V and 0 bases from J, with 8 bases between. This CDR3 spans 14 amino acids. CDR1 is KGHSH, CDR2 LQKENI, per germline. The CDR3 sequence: CASSQAPNTGELFF. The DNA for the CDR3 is TGTGCCAGCTCTCAGGCCCCGAACACCGGGGAGCTGTTTTTT.

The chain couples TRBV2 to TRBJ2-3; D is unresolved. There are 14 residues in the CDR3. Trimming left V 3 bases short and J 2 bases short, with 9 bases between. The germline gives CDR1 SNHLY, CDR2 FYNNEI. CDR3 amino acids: CASSDPPATDTQYF. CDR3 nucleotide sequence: TGTGCCAGCAGTGACCCCCCAGCCACAGATACGCAGTATTTT.

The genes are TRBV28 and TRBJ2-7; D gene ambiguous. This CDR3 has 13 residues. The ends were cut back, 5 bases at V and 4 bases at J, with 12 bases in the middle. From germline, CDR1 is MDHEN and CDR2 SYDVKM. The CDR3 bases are TGTGCCAGCAGTCTCCCGATGCGGTACGAGCAGTACTTC. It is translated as CASSLPMRYEQYF.

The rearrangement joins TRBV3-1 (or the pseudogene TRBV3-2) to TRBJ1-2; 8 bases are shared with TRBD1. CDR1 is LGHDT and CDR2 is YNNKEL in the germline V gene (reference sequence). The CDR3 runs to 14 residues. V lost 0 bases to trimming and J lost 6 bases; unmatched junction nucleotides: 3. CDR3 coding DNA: TGTGCCAGCAGCCAAGAAGGGACAGGTGATGGCTACACCTTC. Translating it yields CASSQEGTGDGYTF.

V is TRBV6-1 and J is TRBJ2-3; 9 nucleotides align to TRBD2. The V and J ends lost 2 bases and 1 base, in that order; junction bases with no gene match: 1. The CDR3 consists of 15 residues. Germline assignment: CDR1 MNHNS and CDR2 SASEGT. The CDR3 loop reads CASSEIAGGTDTQYF. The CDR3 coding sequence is TGTGCCAGCAGTGAAATAGCGGGGGGCACAGATACGCAGTATTTT.

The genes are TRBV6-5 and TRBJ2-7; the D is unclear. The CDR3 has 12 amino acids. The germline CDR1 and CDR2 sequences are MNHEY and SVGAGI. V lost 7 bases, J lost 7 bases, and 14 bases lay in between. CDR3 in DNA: TGTGCCAGCACCGTGGGTACGTGGGAGCAGTACTTC. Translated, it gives CASTVGTWEQYF.

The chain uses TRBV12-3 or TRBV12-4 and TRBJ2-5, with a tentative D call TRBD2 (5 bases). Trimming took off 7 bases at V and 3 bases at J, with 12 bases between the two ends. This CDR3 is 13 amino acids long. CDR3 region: CASTEGLKETQYF. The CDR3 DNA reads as TGTGCCAGCACCGAAGGACTTAAAGAGACCCAGTACTTC.

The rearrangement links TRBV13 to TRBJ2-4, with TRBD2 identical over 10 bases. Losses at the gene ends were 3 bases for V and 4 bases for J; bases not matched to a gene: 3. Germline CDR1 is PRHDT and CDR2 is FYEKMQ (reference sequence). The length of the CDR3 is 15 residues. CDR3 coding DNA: TGTGCCAGCAGCTTTAAACTAGCGGGGAAAAACATTCAGTACTTC. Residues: CASSFKLAGKNIQYF.

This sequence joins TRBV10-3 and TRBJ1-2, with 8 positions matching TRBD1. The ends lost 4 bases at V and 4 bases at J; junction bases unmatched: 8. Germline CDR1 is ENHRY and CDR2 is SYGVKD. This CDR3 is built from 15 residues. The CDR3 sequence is CAISGDRRFFYGYTF. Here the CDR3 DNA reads TGTGCCATCAGTGGGGACAGGAGATTCTTCTATGGCTACACCTTC.

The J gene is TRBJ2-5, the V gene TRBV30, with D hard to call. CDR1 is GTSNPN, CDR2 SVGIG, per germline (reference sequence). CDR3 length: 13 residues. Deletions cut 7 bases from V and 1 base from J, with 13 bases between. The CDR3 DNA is TGTGCCTATGGGTTTGGGGTCCAAGAGACCCAGTACTTC. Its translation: CAYGFGVQETQYF.

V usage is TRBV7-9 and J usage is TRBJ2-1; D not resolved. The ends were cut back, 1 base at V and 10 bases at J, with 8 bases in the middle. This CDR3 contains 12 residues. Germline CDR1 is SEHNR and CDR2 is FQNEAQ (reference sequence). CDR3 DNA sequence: TGTGCCAGCAGCTTAGTTGGCCCAGAGCAGTTCTTC. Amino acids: CASSLVGPEQFF.

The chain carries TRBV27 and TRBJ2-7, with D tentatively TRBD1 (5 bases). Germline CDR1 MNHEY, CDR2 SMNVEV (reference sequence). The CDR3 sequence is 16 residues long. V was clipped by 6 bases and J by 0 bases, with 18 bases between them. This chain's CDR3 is CASRGSTGPYSYEQYF. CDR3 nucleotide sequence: TGTGCCAGCAGGGGATCCACAGGACCCTACTCCTACGAGCAGTACTTC.

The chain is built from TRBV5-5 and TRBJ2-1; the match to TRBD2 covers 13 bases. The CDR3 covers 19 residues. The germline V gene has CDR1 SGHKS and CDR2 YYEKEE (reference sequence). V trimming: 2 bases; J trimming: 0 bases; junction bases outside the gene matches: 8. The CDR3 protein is CASSLAGLAGALSYNEQFF. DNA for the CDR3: TGTGCCAGCAGCTTAGCCGGACTAGCGGGGGCCCTCTCCTACAATGAGCAGTTCTTC.

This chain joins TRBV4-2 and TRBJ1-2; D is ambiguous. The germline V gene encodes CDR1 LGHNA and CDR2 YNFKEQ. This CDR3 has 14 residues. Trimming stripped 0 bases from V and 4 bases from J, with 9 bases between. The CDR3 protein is CASSQDGQPYGYTF. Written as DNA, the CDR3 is TGTGCCAGCAGCCAAGATGGGCAGCCCTATGGCTACACCTTC.

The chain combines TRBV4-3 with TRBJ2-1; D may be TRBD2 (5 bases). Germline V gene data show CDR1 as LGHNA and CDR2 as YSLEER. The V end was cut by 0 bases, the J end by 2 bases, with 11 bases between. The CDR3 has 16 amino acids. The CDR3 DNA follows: TGCGCCAGCAGCCAAGACACCGGGGAAGCCTACAATGAGCAGTTCTTC. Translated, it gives CASSQDTGEAYNEQFF.

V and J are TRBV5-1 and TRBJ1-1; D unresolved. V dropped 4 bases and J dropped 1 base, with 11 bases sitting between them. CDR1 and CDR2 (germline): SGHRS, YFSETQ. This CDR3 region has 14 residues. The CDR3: CASSPDVTNTEAFF. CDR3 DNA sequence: TGCGCCAGCAGCCCTGACGTTACGAACACTGAAGCTTTCTTT.

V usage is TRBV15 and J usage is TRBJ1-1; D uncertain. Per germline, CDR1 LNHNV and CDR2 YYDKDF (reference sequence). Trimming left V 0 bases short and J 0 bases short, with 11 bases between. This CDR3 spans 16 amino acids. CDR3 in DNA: TGTGCCACCAGCAGAGATCTTGGGTTTCTGAACACTGAAGCTTTCTTT. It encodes CATSRDLGFLNTEAFF.

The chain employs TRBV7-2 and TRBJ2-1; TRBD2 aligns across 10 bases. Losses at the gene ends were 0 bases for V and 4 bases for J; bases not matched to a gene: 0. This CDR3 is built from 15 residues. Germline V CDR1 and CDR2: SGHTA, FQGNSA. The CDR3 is CASSLASGRYNEQFF. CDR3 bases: TGTGCCAGCAGCTTAGCTAGCGGGAGGTACAATGAGCAGTTCTTC. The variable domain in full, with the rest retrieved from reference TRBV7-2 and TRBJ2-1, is GAGVSQSPSNKVTEKGKDVELRCDPISGHTALYWYRQSLGQGLEFLIYFQGNSAPDKSGLPSDRFSAERTGGSVSTLTIQRTQQEDSAVYLCASSLASGRYNEQFFGPGTRLTVL.

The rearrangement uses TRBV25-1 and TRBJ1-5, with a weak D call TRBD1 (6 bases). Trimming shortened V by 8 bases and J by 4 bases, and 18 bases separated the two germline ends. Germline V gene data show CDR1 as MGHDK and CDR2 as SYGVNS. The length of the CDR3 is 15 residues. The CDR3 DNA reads TGTGCCAGCTCGGCGGGACATCGGGGAAATCAGCCCCAGCATTTT. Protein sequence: CASSAGHRGNQPQHF.

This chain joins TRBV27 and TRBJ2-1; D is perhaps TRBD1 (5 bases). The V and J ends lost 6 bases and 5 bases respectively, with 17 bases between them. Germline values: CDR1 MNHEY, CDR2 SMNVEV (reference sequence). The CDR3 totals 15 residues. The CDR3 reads CASRETASANNEQFF. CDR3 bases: TGTGCCAGCAGAGAGACAGCGTCAGCTAACAATGAGCAGTTCTTC.

CDR3 in DNA: TGCGCCAGCAGTGAGTCATTGGACAGAGAAGAGACCCAGTACTTC. This sequence encodes CASSESLDREETQYF. V is TRBV10-1 and J is TRBJ2-5; maybe TRBD1 (6 bases). This CDR3 is 15 amino acids long. Trimming shortened V by 0 bases and J by 3 bases, and 11 bases separated the two germline ends. Germline V lookup: CDR1 WNHNN, CDR2 SYGVQD (reference sequence).